This TCR beta chain was documented in a study of cytotoxic CD8 clonotypes in ibrutinib-treated CLL (dated by TCRdb to the early 2020s). Context from the whole study: The cohort was composed of around twelve relapsed/refractory and roughly 15 treatment-naive patients; IGHV unmutated status was identified in approximately 17 patients. Every sample from remission and from progressive disease was obtained while the patients were still on ibrutinib. Responses were partial in around 25 patients and complete in 2; after median about 68 months follow-up, about 14 stayed in remission and 12 progressed. Samples at response were collected after a median of about 12 months of treatment, with a range of roughly 6 to 40 months. Longitudinal samples were available for about 30% of the 86 trial participants. Cryopreserved peripheral blood mononuclear cells were collected at three points: before therapy, at response, and at either sustained remission or disease progression. An average of 255,043 productive templates and roughly 94,000 productive rearrangements was obtained per sample. Study-wide findings and limitations: An increase in clonality was observed at ibrutinib response, with clonality remaining stable during sustained remission and falling back toward baseline at progression. Lymph node repertoires were not examined, and the timing of sampling was not matched between patients in sustained remission and those whose disease progressed. Baseline clonality was found to be higher than that of age-matched healthy donors and was strongly correlated with circulating CD8+ T-cell counts. Public clonotypes were rare and either shrank or stayed stable during treatment, and the rise in clonality at ibrutinib response reflected expansion of private clonotypes.

Each clonotype received, on average, about 9.7x coverage in deep resolution sequencing performed on a MiSeq, where the target depth lay between 1 in 1 million and 1 in 200,000 T cells. The immunoSEQ hsTCRB Kit was used to generate the TCR beta libraries. On the study's bioinformatics: The data were analyzed with ImmunoSEQ Analyzer and ImmunoSEQ Data Assistant, and V, D and J gene assignments followed IMGT definitions. Clonality was computed as one minus normalized Shannon entropy of productive rearrangement frequencies, ranging from 0 to 1. Only overrepresented clonotypes making up at least 0.05% of each patient's repertoire were included in the public clonotype analysis. Approximately 14 age-matched healthy donor repertoires from immuneACCESS served as clonality controls. The table comes from immuneACCESS by way of TCRdb, which keeps in-frame sequences with V and J called. Part of the clones is missing from these tables; in studies checked, under half for an unresolved V gene and the rest for unknown reasons. That table furnishes V, J and clone size, whereas the DNA furnished D and trimming. For this sample the table gives some 150,000 clones, of which roughly 77% were detected only once. Approximately 30% of the sample rests with the top ten.

As concerns this clone: No antigen is known for it. No qualities accompany the bases; no much larger clone lies one base away.

CDR1 and CDR2 are drawn from the germline V gene: MDHEN, SYDVKM. Trimming removed 6 bases from V and 7 bases from J; the gene matches leave 12 bases unexplained. Measured from the cysteine to the phenylalanine, the CDR3 is 15 residues long. Solely the CDR3 DNA is kept, with 45 bases framed from the first base. The time point label on this specimen signifies: about eleven months on ibrutinib. For TCR beta library preparation, 1.5 to 2 micrograms of genomic DNA was extracted from cryopreserved PBMCs. Longitudinal blood samples from CLL patients on ibrutinib monotherapy were analyzed using high-throughput TCR beta sequencing. The patients took part in an open-label, single-center phase 2 trial of ibrutinib monotherapy.

The chain links TRBV28 with TRBJ1-2, with 9 bases in between that match TRBD1. The source of this sequence is a human donor with chronic lymphocytic leukemia. Sequenced material: PBMCs, taken after 12 months of ibrutinib treatment. The nucleotide sequence is given as TGTGCCAGCAGACTACGAGGGACAGGGACGGGTGGCTACACCTTC. It specifies CASRLRGTGTGGYTF.